The following is a T cell receptor (beta chain) sequence with its context. Germline V CDR1 and CDR2: MDHEN, SYDVKM. The V gene lost 5 bases and the J gene lost 1 base, with 15 bases spanning the gap. The CDR3 is 15 residues long. MiXCR, run by TCRdb on the PCR reads, gives a single entry per CDR3 protein. The sample holds 400,000 to 600,000 distinct CDR3 sequences, around 23% seen once. The data originate from a study of molecular identifiers for immune sequencing clone quantification. Study summary: Replicate RNA from approximately 20,000 or 100,000 naive CD8 T cells formed five aliquots; four were sequenced.

Sequencing input: naive CD8+ T cells from blood, with Jurkat cell RNA spiked in. Specified subset: FACS-sorted CD8+CD4-CCR7+CD45RA+ naive T cells. This TCR came from a human donor in good health. Some libraries in this study had Jurkat cell RNA spiked in. The V and J genes are TRBV28 and TRBJ2-7; no definite D call. CDR3 DNA: TGTGCCAGCAGTCCGCTCCGGACGGGTTCCTACGAGCAGTACTTC. Its translation is CASSPLRTGSYEQYF.